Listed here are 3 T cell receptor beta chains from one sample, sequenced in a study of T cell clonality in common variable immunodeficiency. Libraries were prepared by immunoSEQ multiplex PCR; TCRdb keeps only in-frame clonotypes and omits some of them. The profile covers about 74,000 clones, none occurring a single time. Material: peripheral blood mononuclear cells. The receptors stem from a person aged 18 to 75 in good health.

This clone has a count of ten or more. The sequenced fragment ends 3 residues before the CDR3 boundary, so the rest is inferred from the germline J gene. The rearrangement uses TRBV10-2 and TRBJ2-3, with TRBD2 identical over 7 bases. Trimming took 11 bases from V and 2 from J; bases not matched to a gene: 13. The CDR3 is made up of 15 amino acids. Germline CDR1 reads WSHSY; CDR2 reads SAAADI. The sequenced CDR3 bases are TGCGCCTCCCGAGGTGCTAGCGGAGACACAGATACG. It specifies CASRGASGDTDT. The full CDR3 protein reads CASRGASGDTDTQYF.

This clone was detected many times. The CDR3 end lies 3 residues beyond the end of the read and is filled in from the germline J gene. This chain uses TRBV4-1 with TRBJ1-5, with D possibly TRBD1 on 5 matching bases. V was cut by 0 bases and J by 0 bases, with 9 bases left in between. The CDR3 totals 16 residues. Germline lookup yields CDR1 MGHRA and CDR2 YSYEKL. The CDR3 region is CASSQDDSYSNQPQHF. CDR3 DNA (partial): TGCGCCAGCAGCCAAGACGACAGCTATAGCAATCAGCCC.

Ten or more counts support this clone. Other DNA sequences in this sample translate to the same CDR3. The CDR3 bases that were read are TGCAGCGTTGGACCCCTGGGACAGGGAAATGCTGAA. Translation gives CSVGPLGQGNAE. The entire CDR3 reads CSVGPLGQGNAEAFF. The V gene is TRBV29-1, the J gene TRBJ1-1, with 9 bases that match TRBD1. The CDR3 extends 3 residues past the end of the read, so its final part is completed from the germline J gene. The length of the CDR3 is 15 residues. The V gene's germline CDR1 is SQVTM and CDR2 ANQGSEA. The J segment lost 6 bases and the V segment lost 4 bases, leaving 12 bases of the junction unmatched.